The clone carrying this TCR beta chain was seen a handful of times. Its matching antigen is unknown. The CDR3 has 13 residues. The germline CDR1 and CDR2 sequences are SGHDT and YYEEEE. V lost 4 bases and J lost 10, with 15 bases in between. This record belongs to a study of beta chain features in type 1 diabetes. The whole isolated RNA underwent reverse transcription, so sequencing captured expressed TCRB transcripts. Read counts averaged around 3.5 million for samples of naive, central memory and regulatory T cells. Repertoires were generated with immunoSEQ multiplex PCR, while TCRdb's copy carries only in-frame clones and drops some. The sample comprises some 350,000 clones, over 9% of which are singletons, and about 0.6% rests with the top ten. Overall study results and limits: Moderate yet significant TCRB CDR3 shortening was seen in Type 1 diabetes patients in all four CD4+ subsets.

The receptor was isolated from a man aged 25-45 years with type 1 diabetes. This chain joins TRBV5-6 and TRBJ2-1; D gene ambiguous. The sample consisted of central memory CD4+ T cells from blood. The CDR3 nucleotides read TGTGCCAGCAGCCTTATTCCCGATGGGGAGCAGTTCTTC. Its translation: CASSLIPDGEQFF.